The 23 T cell receptor beta chains listed next were all sequenced from one sample in a study of blood T cells in healthy people across ages. A J-beta primer mix and a sample-barcoded 5' primer were used in a second PCR of about 6 to 12 cycles. TCRdb used MiXCR to reprocess the 5' RACE reads, holding one entry per CDR3 protein. Of around 1,800,000 distinct CDR3 sequences in the sample, approximately 39% are singletons; the top ten hold 20% to 25%. The specimen was blood. The receptors derive from a human donor in good health.

This clonotype was recorded only once. V usage is TRBV5-5 and J usage is TRBJ1-5; possibly TRBD1 for D (5 bases). Looked up from germline, CDR1 is SGHKS and CDR2 is YYEKEE (reference sequence). Trimming removed 0 bases at V and 5 bases at J, with 12 bases between. CDR3 length: 15 residues. CDR3: CASSLVPGLDQPQHF. In DNA form, the CDR3 reads TGTGCCAGCAGCTTGGTTCCAGGGCTAGATCAGCCCCAGCATTTT.

This chain uses TRBV29-1 with TRBJ1-4; D is perhaps TRBD1 (5 bases). V was pared by 4 bases and J by 8 bases, with 11 bases between. The CDR3 is 12 amino acids. Germline V CDR1 and CDR2: SQVTM, ANQGSEA. The CDR3 spells CSVGQGWEKLFF. The CDR3 region has the DNA TGCAGCGTTGGCCAGGGCTGGGAAAAACTGTTTTTT.

This clonotype was found a few times. This chain connects TRBV20-1 to TRBJ1-4; D not certain. CDR1 and CDR2 from the germline V gene are DFQATT and SNEGSKA (reference sequence). V gave up 6 bases and J gave up 1 base, with 9 bases separating them. CDR3 length: 13 residues. The CDR3 nucleotides are TGCAGTGCCCAACCTTTAACTAATGAAAAACTGTTTTTT. The encoded protein is CSAQPLTNEKLFF.

The J gene is TRBJ2-3, the V gene TRBV24-1, with 11 bases matching TRBD2. The CDR3 loop spans 17 amino acids. Germline V gives CDR1 KGHDR, CDR2 SFDVKD. The trim removed 0 bases at V and 4 bases at J, leaving 5 bases unmatched. The CDR3 DNA sequence: TGTGCCACCAGTGATTTGAATAGCGGGGGGGCATCAGATACGCAGTATTTT. It is translated as CATSDLNSGGASDTQYF.

The chain's CDR3 is CASSPTPGQDREAFF. The DNA for the CDR3 is TGTGCCAGCAGCCCTACACCCGGACAGGACCGTGAAGCTTTCTTT. V gene TRBV7-9 combines with J gene TRBJ1-1; TRBD1 aligns across 7 bases. Germline CDR1 is SEHNR and CDR2 is FQNEAQ (reference sequence). This CDR3 is 15 amino acids long. V trimming: 5 bases; J trimming: 7 bases; junction bases outside the gene matches: 13.

This clonotype was recorded at least ten times. V usage is TRBV29-1 and J usage is TRBJ1-2; 10 bases match TRBD1. The germline V gene encodes CDR1 SQVTM and CDR2 ANQGSEA. After removal of 6 bases from V and 7 bases from J, the junction contained 2 bases not matched to a gene. This CDR3 spans 11 amino acids. The CDR3: CSVGQGGGYTF. The CDR3 nucleotides are TGCAGCGTAGGACAGGGGGGTGGCTACACCTTC.

The V gene is TRBV28, the J gene TRBJ1-2; TRBD1 matches at 7 bases. There are 17 residues in the CDR3. The trim removed 5 bases at V and 0 bases at J, leaving 12 bases unmatched. Germline CDR1 MDHEN, CDR2 SYDVKM. The CDR3 loop is CASSGQDNLPANYGYTF. The CDR3, as DNA: TGTGCCAGCAGTGGACAGGACAACCTTCCAGCTAACTATGGCTACACCTTC.

This chain connects TRBV19 to TRBJ1-5; D remains unclear. Germline CDR1 is LNHDA and CDR2 is SQIVND (reference sequence). The CDR3 spans 15 residues. V gave up 5 bases and J gave up 4 bases, with 15 bases separating them. This chain's CDR3 is CASSQDNQVNQPQHF. The CDR3, as DNA: TGTGCCAGTAGTCAAGATAACCAGGTAAATCAGCCCCAGCATTTT.

V is TRBV4-1 and J is TRBJ1-5; D unresolved. Germline assignment: CDR1 MGHRA and CDR2 YSYEKL. V was pared by 5 bases and J by 5 bases, with 13 bases between. The CDR3 runs to 14 residues. The CDR3 here is CASSLTDTHQPQHF. As DNA, the CDR3 is TGCGCCAGCAGCTTAACCGACACTCATCAGCCCCAGCATTTT.

The chain couples TRBV9 to TRBJ2-7; D is perhaps TRBD2 (6 bases). Germline V CDR1 and CDR2: SGDLS, YYNGEE. There are 17 residues in the CDR3. The V and J ends lost 3 bases and 4 bases respectively, with 23 bases between them. DNA of the CDR3: TGTGCCAGCAGCGAGGCGGTGGAGGGTAGCCCGCCTTACGAGCAGTACTTC. Amino acids: CASSEAVEGSPPYEQYF.

The chain carries TRBV12-3 or TRBV12-4 and TRBJ2-5, with TRBD1 matching over 8 bases. The junction had 7 bases not matched to a gene; V was cut back by 6 bases and J by 1 base. CDR3 length: 15 residues. CDR3 coding DNA: TGTGCCAGCAGCCACGACAGGGGACCCCAAGAGACCCAGTACTTC. Translated: CASSHDRGPQETQYF.

This clonotype occurred a few times. The chain combines TRBV29-1 with TRBJ2-3; a possible D gene is TRBD2 (5 bases). Trimming stripped 3 bases from V and 8 bases from J, with 12 bases between. This CDR3 has 12 amino acids. Germline assignment: CDR1 SQVTM and CDR2 ANQGSEA. CDR3 DNA sequence: TGCAGCGTTGAGGAAACCGGGGTTACGCAGTATTTT. Its protein is CSVEETGVTQYF.

This clonotype turned up a few times. The gene calls are TRBV9 and TRBJ2-1; D is unclear. The CDR3 contains 17 residues. Germline V gene data show CDR1 as SGDLS and CDR2 as YYNGEE. Deletions cut 0 bases from V and 5 bases from J, with 18 bases between. CDR3 sequence: CASSVGLGARDNNEQFF. The CDR3, as DNA: TGTGCCAGCAGCGTAGGGCTCGGAGCGAGAGACAACAATGAGCAGTTCTTC.

This clonotype showed up just a few times. V usage is TRBV27 and J usage is TRBJ2-3, with D unresolved. Germline V CDR1 and CDR2: MNHEY, SMNVEV (reference sequence). V was clipped by 5 bases and J by 0 bases, with 15 bases between them. The CDR3 is 16 residues long. CDR3 in DNA: TGTGCCAGCAGTCCTCGACCCCAACCTAGCACAGATACGCAGTATTTT. It translates to CASSPRPQPSTDTQYF.

This CDR3 reads CSVVTGMNTEAFF. CDR3 sequence (DNA): TGCAGCGTCGTAACAGGGATGAACACTGAAGCTTTCTTT. The chain joins TRBV29-1 to TRBJ1-1; possible D gene TRBD1, 6 bases. Germline V CDR1 and CDR2: SQVTM, ANQGSEA. This CDR3 has 13 residues. V lost 6 bases to trimming and J lost 0 bases, with 11 bases between them.

The sample holds a few counts of this clonotype. The chain uses TRBV20-1 and TRBJ1-2; D not resolved. This CDR3 spans 15 amino acids. Trimming stripped 2 bases from V and 4 bases from J, with 17 bases between. Germline V gene sequence: CDR1 DFQATT, CDR2 SNEGSKA (reference sequence). Here the CDR3 reads CSARTGRVEGYGYTF. CDR3 DNA sequence: TGCAGTGCTAGAACCGGCCGGGTCGAGGGCTATGGCTACACCTTC.

On this clonotype itself: A much larger clone differs by one base, so this may be a read error. The chain joins TRBV6-5 to TRBJ1-2; 7 nucleotides match TRBD1. Germline-derived CDR1 and CDR2 are MNHEY and SVGAGI. The CDR3 runs 15 residues. The trim removed 6 bases at V and 8 bases at J, leaving 15 bases unmatched. The CDR3: CASSYTIDRVGGYTF. The CDR3 DNA reads as TGTGCCAGCAGCTATACCATCGACAGGGTCGGCGGCTACACCTTC.

J is TRBJ1-5 and V is TRBV20-1; D gene ambiguous. Trimming left V 0 bases short and J 5 bases short, with 11 bases between. CDR1 is DFQATT, CDR2 SNEGSKA, per germline (reference sequence). CDR3 length: 14 residues. The CDR3 region has the DNA TGCAGTGCTAGAGATCGGCGGGGAGATCAGCCCCAGCATTTT. Translating it yields CSARDRRGDQPQHF.

This clonotype has at least ten counts. The chain links TRBV6-6 to TRBJ1-5; D not certain. Looked up from germline, CDR1 is MNHNY and CDR2 is SVGAGI (reference sequence). Trimming left V 3 bases short and J 0 bases short, with 3 bases between. The CDR3 is 13 residues long. The DNA for the CDR3 is TGTGCCAGCAGTTATTATAGCAATCAGCCCCAGCATTTT. As protein: CASSYYSNQPQHF.

This clonotype was observed a few times. This chain's CDR3 is CASSLVWDFYGYTF. The CDR3 bases are TGTGCCAGCAGCTTAGTTTGGGATTTCTATGGCTACACCTTC. The genes are TRBV7-9 and TRBJ1-2; D remains ambiguous. CDR3 length: 14 residues. V was trimmed by 1 base and J by 4 bases, leaving 10 bases between them. Germline V gene sequence: CDR1 SEHNR, CDR2 FQNEAQ (reference sequence). The whole variable domain, remainder taken from reference TRBV7-9 and TRBJ1-2, is DTGVSQNPRHKITKRGQNVTFRCDPISEHNRLYWYRQTLGQGPEFLTYFQNEAQLEKSRLLSDRFSAERPKGSFSTLEIQRTEQGDSAMYLCASSLVWDFYGYTFGSGTRLTVV.

This chain uses TRBV2 with TRBJ2-3; no definite D call. Trimming cost V 2 bases and J 1 base, with 13 bases left between them. The germline gives CDR1 SNHLY, CDR2 FYNNEI. The CDR3 totals 16 residues. Here the CDR3 reads CASSEWFKWGTDTQYF. The CDR3 bases are TGTGCCAGCAGTGAATGGTTTAAATGGGGCACAGATACGCAGTATTTT.

The chain is built from TRBV6-1 and TRBJ2-1; D unresolved. The CDR3 length is 14 residues. CDR1 and CDR2 (germline): MNHNS, SASEGT. Trimming pared 5 bases from V and 0 bases from J, leaving 8 bases between. CDR3 sequence reads: CASSRQFSYNEQFF. The CDR3 DNA reads TGTGCCAGCAGTCGTCAGTTCTCCTACAATGAGCAGTTCTTC.

The chain recombines TRBV6-5 with TRBJ1-6; TRBD1 agrees at 8 bases. The germline gives CDR1 MNHEY, CDR2 SVGAGI. CDR3 size: 15 residues. V shed 2 bases, J shed 12 bases, and the junction held 9 bases outside the gene matches. CDR3 DNA sequence: TGTGCCAGCAGTTACGAGAAGACAGGGGTTAGACCCCTCCACTTT. Protein: CASSYEKTGVRPLHF.